These 2 T cell receptor beta chains were sequenced from one sample in a study of T cell responses to AZD1222 COVID-19 vaccine. Sequencing was performed with immunoSEQ multiplex PCR; in TCRdb, only in-frame clones are kept and a portion is missing. The sample lists 130,000 to 150,000 clones; 70% to 90% were seen once. The sample here was peripheral blood, taken on day 0 of AZD1222 vaccination. The source of these receptors is an adult in good health.

The rearrangement joins TRBV18 to TRBJ2-4; the D is unclear. CDR3 size: 12 residues. V shed 6 bases and J shed 7 bases, with 10 bases lying between them. CDR1 KGHSH and CDR2 LQKENI come from the germline V gene. In DNA, the CDR3 is TGTGCCAGCTCCTTGACAAGGAACATTCAGTACTTC. Its translation is CASSLTRNIQYF.

This rearrangement joins TRBV13 to TRBJ2-3; D remains unclear. Germline V gives CDR1 PRHDT, CDR2 FYEKMQ (reference sequence). This CDR3 has 13 residues. Trimming cost V 0 bases and J 6 bases, with 7 bases left between them. CDR3 sequence reads: CASSLGGPDTQYF. CDR3 coding DNA: TGTGCCAGCAGCTTAGGAGGGCCGGATACGCAGTATTTT. Together with reference TRBV13 and TRBJ2-3, the CDR3 gives the full variable domain: AAGVIQSPRHLIKEKRETATLKCYPIPRHDTVYWYQQGPGQDPQFLISFYEKMQSDKGSIPDRFSAQQFSDYHSELNMSSLELGDSALYFCASSLGGPDTQYFGPGTRLTVL.